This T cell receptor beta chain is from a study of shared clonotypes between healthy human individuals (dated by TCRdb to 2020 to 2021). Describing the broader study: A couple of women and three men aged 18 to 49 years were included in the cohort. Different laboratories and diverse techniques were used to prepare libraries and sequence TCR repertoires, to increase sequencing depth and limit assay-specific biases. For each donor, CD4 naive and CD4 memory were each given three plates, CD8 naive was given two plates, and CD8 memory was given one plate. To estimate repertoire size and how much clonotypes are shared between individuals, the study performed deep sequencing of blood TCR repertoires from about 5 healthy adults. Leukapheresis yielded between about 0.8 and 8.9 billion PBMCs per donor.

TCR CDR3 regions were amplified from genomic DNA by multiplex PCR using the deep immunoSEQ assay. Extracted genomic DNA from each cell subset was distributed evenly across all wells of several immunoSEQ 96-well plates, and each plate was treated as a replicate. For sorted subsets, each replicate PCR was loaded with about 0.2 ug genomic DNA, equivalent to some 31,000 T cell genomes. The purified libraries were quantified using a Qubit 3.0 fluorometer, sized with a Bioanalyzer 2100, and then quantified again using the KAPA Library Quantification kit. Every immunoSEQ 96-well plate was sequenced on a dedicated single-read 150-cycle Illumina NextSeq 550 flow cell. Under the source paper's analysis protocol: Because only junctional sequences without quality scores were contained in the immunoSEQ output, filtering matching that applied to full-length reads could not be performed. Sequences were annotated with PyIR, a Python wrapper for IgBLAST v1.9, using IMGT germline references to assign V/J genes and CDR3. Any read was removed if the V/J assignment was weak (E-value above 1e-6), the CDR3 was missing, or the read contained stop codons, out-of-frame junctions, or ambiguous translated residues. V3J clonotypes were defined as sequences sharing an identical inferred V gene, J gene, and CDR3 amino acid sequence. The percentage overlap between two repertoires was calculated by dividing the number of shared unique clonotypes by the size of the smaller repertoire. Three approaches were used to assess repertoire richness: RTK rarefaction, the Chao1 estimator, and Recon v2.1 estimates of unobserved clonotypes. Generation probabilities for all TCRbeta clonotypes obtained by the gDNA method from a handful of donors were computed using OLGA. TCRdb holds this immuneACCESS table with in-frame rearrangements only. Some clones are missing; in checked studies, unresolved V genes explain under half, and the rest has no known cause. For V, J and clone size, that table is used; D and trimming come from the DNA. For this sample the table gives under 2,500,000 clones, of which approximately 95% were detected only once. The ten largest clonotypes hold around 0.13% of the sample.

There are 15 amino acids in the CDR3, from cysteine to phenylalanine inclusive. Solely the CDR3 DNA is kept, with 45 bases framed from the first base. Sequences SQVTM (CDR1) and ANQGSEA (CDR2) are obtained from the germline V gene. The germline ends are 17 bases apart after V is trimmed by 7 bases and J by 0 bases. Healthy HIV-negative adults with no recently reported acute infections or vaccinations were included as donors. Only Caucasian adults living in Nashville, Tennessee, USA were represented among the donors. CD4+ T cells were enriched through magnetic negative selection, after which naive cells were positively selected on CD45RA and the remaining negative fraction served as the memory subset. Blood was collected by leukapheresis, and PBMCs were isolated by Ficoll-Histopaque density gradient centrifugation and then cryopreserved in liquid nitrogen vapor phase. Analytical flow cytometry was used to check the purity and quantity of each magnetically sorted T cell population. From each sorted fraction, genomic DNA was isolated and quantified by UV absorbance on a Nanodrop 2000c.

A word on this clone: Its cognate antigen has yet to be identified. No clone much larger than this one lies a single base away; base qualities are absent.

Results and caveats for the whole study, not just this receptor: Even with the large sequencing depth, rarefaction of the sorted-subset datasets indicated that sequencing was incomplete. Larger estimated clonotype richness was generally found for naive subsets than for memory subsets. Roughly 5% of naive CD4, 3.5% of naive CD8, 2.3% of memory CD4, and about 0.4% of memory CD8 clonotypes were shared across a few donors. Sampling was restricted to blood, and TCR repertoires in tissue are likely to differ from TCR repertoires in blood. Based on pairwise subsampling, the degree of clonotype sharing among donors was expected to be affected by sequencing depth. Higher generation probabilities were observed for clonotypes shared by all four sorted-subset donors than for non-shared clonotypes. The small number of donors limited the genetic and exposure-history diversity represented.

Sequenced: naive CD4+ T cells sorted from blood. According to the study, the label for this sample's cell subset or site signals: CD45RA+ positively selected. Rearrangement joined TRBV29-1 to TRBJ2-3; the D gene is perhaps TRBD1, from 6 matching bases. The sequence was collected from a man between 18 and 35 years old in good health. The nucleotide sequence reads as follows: TGCAGCGCCCGAACGGGGACAACTAGCACAGATACGCAGTATTTT. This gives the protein CSARTGTTSTDTQYF.